This T cell receptor (beta chain) was identified during a study of Graves' ophthalmopathy and Graves' hyperthyroidism. RNA transcripts yielded amplified TCR beta CDR3 regions. The library came from an HTBI-primed first-round RT-PCR and a second-round multiplex PCR. TCRdb fed the multiplex PCR reads into MiXCR, producing one record per CDR3 protein. The sample yields roughly 500,000 distinct CDR3 sequences, about 15% seen once. This clonotype came up many times. Its antigen is not identified. Study results and caveats: Sensitivity reached roughly 88% and specificity roughly 76% for a 13-signature model separating ophthalmopathy from stable hyperthyroidism.

The V end lost 2 bases, the J end lost 1 base, and 8 bases lay between the germline ends. The V gene's germline CDR1 is MNHEY and CDR2 SVGAGI. The CDR3 spans 14 residues. This chain connects TRBV6-5 to TRBJ1-1; D uncertain. Input material: blood. This clonotype was obtained from a woman aged 25 to 39 with Graves' ophthalmopathy. The CDR3 bases are TGTGCCAGCAGTTACCAGGCTTGGAACACTGAAGCTTTCTTT. Translating gives CASSYQAWNTEAFF.